These T cell receptor beta chains were read from a single sample in a study of OX40 agonist ivuxolimab in advanced cancers. Produced via immunoSEQ multiplex PCR; TCRdb's table is partial and in-frame only. Among around 3,700 clones listed, roughly four fifths were seen once. This specimen was CD4+ or CD8+ T cells sorted from blood, taken in a trial of the OX40 agonist ivuxolimab. The receptors shown here come from an adult with an advanced solid tumor such as melanoma, head and neck, liver or kidney cancer. Both conserved end residues are part of each CDR3. The order of the fields is clone size, J gene, D gene, V gene, CDR3 protein, CDR3 DNA. The D gene is left open where the match is weak. Clone sizes are given selectively: once, few, many, or a class where the clone is expanded.

>once|TRBJ2-3|.|TRBV7-2
CASSLELGDWYSDTQYF
TGTGCCAGCAGCTTAGAATTAGGGGATTGGTATTCAGATACGCAGTATTTT
>.|TRBJ2-3|.|TRBV27
CASTQSAGTDTQYF
TGTGCCAGCACCCAATCGGCGGGCACAGATACGCAGTATTTT
>.|TRBJ2-1|.|TRBV28
CASSLEGGYNEQFF
TGTGCCAGCAGTTTAGAGGGTGGATACAATGAGCAGTTCTTC
>once|TRBJ1-2|TRBD1|TRBV4-1
CASSLAGTGAGGYTF
TGCGCCAGCAGCCTAGCCGGGACAGGGGCTGGTGGCTACACCTTC
>.|TRBJ2-7|.|TRBV28
CASSPGTTTHPRYEQYF
TGTGCCAGCAGTCCTGGGACAACGACTCACCCTAGGTACGAGCAGTACTTC
>.|TRBJ2-7|.|TRBV5-1
CASSFLYEQYF
TGCGCCAGCAGCTTTCTGTACGAGCAGTACTTC
>once|TRBJ2-5|TRBD1|TRBV29-1
CSVGQGVETQYF
TGCAGCGTCGGACAGGGTGTGGAGACCCAGTACTTC
>.|TRBJ2-7|.|TRBV5-1
CASRIASPNIAGIEQYF
TGCGCCAGCAGAATAGCATCCCCGAACATTGCGGGTATCGAGCAGTACTTC
>.|TRBJ2-2|.|TRBV9
CASSGARGDTGELFF
TGTGCCAGCAGCGGAGCAAGGGGAGACACCGGGGAGCTGTTTTTT
>.|TRBJ2-2|.|TRBV27
CASKLLPLAGELFF
TGTGCCAGCAAATTACTTCCCCTGGCCGGGGAGCTGTTTTTT
>.|TRBJ1-1|.|TRBV9
CASSVGMGGGTEAFF
TGTGCCAGCAGCGTAGGAATGGGGGGAGGAACTGAAGCTTTCTTT
>.|TRBJ2-3|.|TRBV21-1
CASSKVEGLLGHLAGGPDTQYF
TGTGCCAGCAGCAAAGTCGAAGGCCTTCTCGGGCATCTAGCGGGGGGGCCAGATACGCAGTATTTT
>.|TRBJ1-5|.|TRBV18
CASSPPPGGVNQPQHF
TGTGCCAGCTCACCACCACCGGGCGGCGTCAATCAGCCCCAGCATTTT
>few|TRBJ1-5|.|TRBV4-1
CASSKGSLDQPQHF
TGCGCCAGCAGCAAGGGCTCTCTCGATCAGCCCCAGCATTTT
>once|TRBJ2-7|.|TRBV7-9
CASSFPGYEQYF
TGTGCCAGCAGCTTTCCAGGCTACGAGCAGTACTTC
>.|TRBJ2-7|.|TRBV28
CASTIWGVAYEQYF
TGTGCCAGCACGATTTGGGGGGTAGCCTACGAGCAGTACTTC
>few|TRBJ2-3|TRBD2|TRBV2
CASSEEAVAGVGADTQYF
TGTGCCAGCAGTGAAGAGGCAGTAGCGGGAGTTGGTGCAGATACGCAGTATTTT
>.|TRBJ2-5|TRBD1|TRBV14
CASSNRDRGLETQYF
TGTGCCAGCAGCAACCGGGACAGGGGGCTTGAGACCCAGTACTTC
>.|TRBJ1-3|.|TRBV5-8
CASSFLTPGNTIYF
TGTGCCAGCAGCTTTCTTACTCCTGGAAACACCATATATTTT
>.|TRBJ2-1|.|TRBV15
CATSPRRLGFNEQFF
TGTGCCACCAGCCCACGTCGTCTAGGTTTCAATGAGCAGTTCTTC
>.|TRBJ2-2|.|TRBV2
CASSEGGLTGELFF
TGTGCCAGCAGTGAAGGGGGGCTGACCGGGGAGCTGTTTTTT
>.|TRBJ2-5|.|TRBV7-9
CASSLGGSGQKYF
TGTGCCAGCAGCTTAGGGGGCTCGGGACAAAAGTACTTC
>.|TRBJ2-3|TRBD2|TRBV5-6
CASSVGAGGLTDTQYF
TGTGCCAGCAGCGTTGGGGCGGGGGGACTCACAGATACGCAGTATTTT
>once|TRBJ2-5|.|TRBV6-1
CASSELDAVGETQYF
TGTGCCAGCAGTGAACTGGACGCTGTGGGAGAGACCCAGTACTTC
>.|TRBJ2-2|.|TRBV4-3
CASSLLGVSNTGELFF
TGCGCCAGCAGCCTCCTCGGGGTTTCGAACACCGGGGAGCTGTTTTTT
>.|TRBJ2-1|TRBD2|TRBV28
CASSRSGLAPFGQFF
TGTGCCAGCAGCCGGTCGGGACTAGCCCCTTTCGGGCAGTTCTTC
>.|TRBJ1-2|TRBD1|TRBV14
CASSSSGTGDGYTF
TGTGCCAGCAGCTCCTCCGGGACAGGGGACGGCTACACCTTC
>once|TRBJ2-1|TRBD2|TRBV7-6
CASSYRGGNEQFF
TGTGCCAGCAGCTATCGGGGGGGGAATGAGCAGTTCTTC
>.|TRBJ2-1|TRBD2|TRBV10-3
CAISETTSGSEQFF
TGTGCCATCAGTGAGACGACTAGCGGGAGTGAGCAGTTCTTC
>few|TRBJ2-7|TRBD1|TRBV28
CASSYASGQPTYEQYF
TGTGCCAGCAGTTATGCGTCGGGACAGCCGACCTACGAGCAGTACTTC
>.|TRBJ2-7|TRBD1|TRBV28
CASRTGEPYEQYF
TGTGCCAGCAGGACAGGGGAACCCTACGAGCAGTACTTC
>.|TRBJ2-1|.|TRBV5-6
CASSLGYSYNEQFF
TGTGCCAGCAGCTTGGGTTACTCCTACAATGAGCAGTTCTTC
>.|TRBJ2-7|TRBD1|TRBV19
CASSITGEPEQYF
TGTGCCAGTAGTATTACAGGGGAGCCCGAGCAGTACTTC
>.|TRBJ2-5|.|TRBV29-1
CSVEDLPGYQETQYF
TGCAGCGTTGAGGATCTGCCCGGTTACCAAGAGACCCAGTACTTC
>.|TRBJ2-6|.|TRBV7-7
CASSTRSQSRANVLTF
TGTGCCAGCAGCACACGCTCACAAAGTCGGGCCAACGTCCTGACTTTC
>.|TRBJ1-5|TRBD1|TRBV9
CASSVGDSNQPQHF
TGTGCCAGCAGCGTAGGGGACAGTAATCAGCCCCAGCATTTT